Listed below are T cell receptor beta chains from one sample, sequenced in a study of T cells in localized non-small cell lung cancer. Only in-frame clones appear in the TCRdb table, and some are missing; sequencing was by immunoSEQ multiplex PCR. The table has about 7,300 clones, under 25% seen once; the top ten hold 3.6%. The sequencing used lung tumor tissue, collected before any cancer treatment. The receptors were sampled from a man aged 40 to 75 with stage III squamous cell lung carcinoma. Each CDR3 is given with its conserved first and last residue. A D gene is named only where the DNA matches it firmly. Not all rows give a size; the values are once, few, many and, for expanded clones, a class.

J gene | D gene | V gene | clone size | CDR3 length | CDR3 protein | CDR3 DNA
TRBJ1-3 | . | TRBV11-3 | few | 14 | CASSLSGTGNTIYF | TGTGCCAGCAGCTTATCAGGGACGGGAAACACCATATATTTT
TRBJ2-3 | TRBD2 | TRBV6-8 | few | 15 | CAISGSSGSSDTQYF | TGTGCCATCAGTGGCAGTAGCGGGAGTTCCGATACGCAGTATTTT
TRBJ1-4 | . | TRBV6-8 | . | 14 | CASSSVSGIEKLFF | TGTGCCAGCAGTTCAGTCTCAGGGATTGAAAAACTGTTTTTT
TRBJ2-2 | TRBD1 | TRBV19 | few | 13 | CASRDRAFGELFF | TGTGCCAGTCGGGACAGGGCTTTCGGGGAGCTGTTTTTT
TRBJ2-1 | TRBD2 | TRBV10-2 | once | 16 | CASSELAGGKYNEQFF | TGCGCCAGCAGTGAGCTAGCGGGGGGGAAGTACAATGAGCAGTTCTTC
TRBJ1-3 | . | TRBV15 | few | 15 | CATSRASHSGNTIYF | TGTGCCACCAGCAGAGCCAGCCACTCTGGAAACACCATATATTTT
TRBJ2-5 | TRBD1 | TRBV11-3 | few | 14 | CASIRDRTQETQYF | TGTGCCAGCATCAGGGACAGAACCCAAGAGACCCAGTACTTC
TRBJ2-3 | TRBD2 | TRBV11-3 | few | 14 | CASSSSGGADTQYF | TGTGCCAGCAGCTCTAGCGGGGGGGCAGATACGCAGTATTTT
TRBJ2-7 | . | TRBV28 | few | 13 | CASSLSASYEQYF | TGTGCCAGCAGTTTAAGTGCCTCCTACGAGCAGTACTTC
TRBJ2-7 | TRBD2 | TRBV11-3 | . | 14 | CASSLSSGIYEQYF | TGTGCCAGCTCTCTTAGTAGCGGGATCTACGAGCAGTACTTC
TRBJ2-1 | TRBD1 | TRBV18 | . | 15 | CASSMTGDYYNEQFF | TGTGCCAGCTCCATGACAGGGGATTACTACAATGAGCAGTTCTTC
TRBJ1-1 | . | TRBV9 | . | 15 | CASNSQAGVRTEAFF | TGTGCCAGCAATTCCCAGGCAGGGGTACGCACTGAAGCTTTCTTT
TRBJ2-7 | TRBD2 | TRBV6-8 | . | 15 | CASSYSPTSGGEQYF | TGTGCCAGCAGTTACTCCCCGACTAGCGGGGGCGAGCAGTACTTC
TRBJ2-5 | TRBD2 | TRBV11-3 | few | 16 | CASSPGIAGGQETQYF | TGTGCCAGCAGCCCCGGGATAGCGGGGGGCCAAGAGACCCAGTACTTC
TRBJ2-1 | . | TRBV6-8 | few | 12 | CASSYARNEQFF | TGTGCCAGCAGTTACGCCCGGAATGAGCAGTTCTTC
TRBJ2-1 | . | TRBV9 | . | 12 | CASTRRTGEQFF | TGTGCCAGCACCCGCCGAACGGGTGAGCAGTTCTTC
TRBJ1-5 | . | TRBV6-8 | . | 16 | CASSYGGGVSNQPQHF | TGTGCCAGCAGTTACGGCGGGGGCGTAAGCAATCAGCCCCAGCATTTT
TRBJ1-1 | . | TRBV11-3 | few | 14 | CASRSPGGGTEAFF | TGTGCCAGCAGATCCCCTGGGGGAGGGACTGAAGCTTTCTTT
TRBJ1-2 | . | TRBV18 | . | 14 | CASSPGDGNYGYTF | TGTGCCAGCTCACCTGGGGACGGAAACTATGGCTACACCTTC
TRBJ2-3 | . | TRBV11-3 | . | 14 | CASSPHRDPDTQYF | TGTGCCAGCAGCCCTCACAGGGATCCGGATACGCAGTATTTT
TRBJ1-6 | . | TRBV11-3 | . | 16 | CASSFGPSSYNSPLHF | TGTGCCAGCAGCTTTGGCCCTAGCTCCTATAATTCACCCCTCCACTTT
TRBJ2-1 | . | TRBV11-3 | . | 15 | CASSPYMSSYNEQFF | TGTGCCAGCAGCCCGTATATGAGCTCCTACAATGAGCAGTTCTTC
TRBJ1-1 | . | TRBV6-8 | few | 15 | CASSYSGAEVTEAFF | TGTGCCAGCAGTTACTCTGGGGCGGAGGTCACTGAAGCTTTCTTT
TRBJ1-5 | . | TRBV18 | once | 15 | CASSAGPYSNQPQHF | TGTGCCAGCTCAGCGGGACCTTATAGCAATCAGCCCCAGCATTTT
TRBJ1-2 | TRBD1 | TRBV29-1 | . | 16 | CSVESPDRDVNYGYTF | TGCAGCGTTGAAAGTCCGGACAGGGACGTTAACTATGGCTACACCTTC
TRBJ1-2 | . | TRBV7-1 | . | 13 | CASSSLGLYGYTF | TGTGCCAGCAGCTCCTTGGGACTCTATGGCTACACCTTC
TRBJ1-6 | TRBD1 | TRBV6-8 | . | 15 | CASSPTGTGESPLHF | TGTGCCAGCAGCCCAACTGGGACAGGGGAGTCACCCCTCCACTTT
TRBJ2-5 | . | TRBV18 | . | 13 | CASSPSSLETQYF | TGTGCCAGCTCACCAAGCAGCTTGGAGACCCAGTACTTC
TRBJ2-7 | TRBD1 | TRBV19 | few | 13 | CASSRDSSYEQYF | TGTGCCAGTAGTCGGGACAGCTCCTACGAGCAGTACTTC
TRBJ2-1 | TRBD1 | TRBV5-1 | . | 16 | CASSLGRDRVYNEQFF | TGCGCCAGCAGCTTGGGTCGGGACAGGGTCTACAATGAGCAGTTCTTC
TRBJ2-3 | . | TRBV15 | . | 19 | CATSRVPPKDIANTDTQYF | TGTGCCACCAGCAGAGTACCCCCCAAAGACATCGCAAACACAGATACGCAGTATTTT
TRBJ1-2 | TRBD1 | TRBV19 | . | 13 | CASRTDRGSGYTF | TGTGCCAGTAGAACAGACAGGGGATCTGGCTACACCTTC
TRBJ2-7 | TRBD2 | TRBV11-3 | . | 20 | CASTPPTGLAGLSDSYEQYF | TGTGCCAGCACCCCTCCGACCGGACTAGCGGGGTTGAGCGACTCCTACGAGCAGTACTTC
TRBJ1-5 | . | TRBV19 | . | 14 | CASSIAGPNQPQHF | TGTGCCAGTAGTATAGCAGGACCCAATCAGCCCCAGCATTTT
TRBJ1-1 | . | TRBV9 | . | 16 | CASSVGKGFMNTEAFF | TGTGCCAGCAGCGTAGGGAAGGGGTTCATGAACACTGAAGCTTTCTTT
TRBJ2-1 | TRBD2 | TRBV4-1 | . | 15 | CASSQLAGGYNEQFF | TGCGCCAGCAGCCAGCTAGCGGGGGGTTACAATGAGCAGTTCTTC
TRBJ2-1 | . | TRBV1 | . | 15 | CASSQDQISYNEQFF | TGCGCCAGCAGCCAAGACCAGATCTCCTACAATGAGCAGTTCTTC
TRBJ1-1 | . | TRBV11-3 | medium-sized | 14 | CASSLEAGNTEAFF | TGTGCCAGCAGCTTAGAGGCAGGGAACACTGAAGCTTTCTTT
TRBJ2-1 | . | TRBV9 | medium-sized | 17 | CASSATTSWRAGNEQFF | TGTGCCAGCAGCGCTACTACTTCCTGGAGGGCCGGGAATGAGCAGTTCTTC
TRBJ2-1 | TRBD2 | TRBV11-3 | many | 15 | CASSLRAGGYNEQFF | TGTGCCAGCAGCTTACGAGCGGGGGGATACAATGAGCAGTTCTTC
TRBJ1-6 | TRBD1 | TRBV18 | once | 14 | CASSPTGNMEPLHF | TGTGCCAGCTCACCGACAGGGAACATGGAACCCCTCCACTTT
TRBJ1-1 | TRBD1 | TRBV11-3 | medium-sized | 14 | CASSFRGSDTEAFF | TGTGCCAGCAGCTTCAGGGGGTCAGACACTGAAGCTTTCTTT
TRBJ1-1 | . | TRBV7-6 | few | 15 | CASSLSRGGNTEAFF | TGTGCCAGCAGCTTATCTCGGGGGGGGAACACTGAAGCTTTCTTT
TRBJ2-7 | TRBD2 | TRBV19 | . | 15 | CASSTGLADSYEQYF | TGTGCCAGTAGTACGGGACTAGCGGACTCCTACGAGCAGTACTTC
TRBJ2-1 | TRBD1 | TRBV28 | . | 14 | CASSLPQGAGEQFF | TGTGCCAGCAGTTTACCCCAGGGGGCAGGAGAGCAGTTCTTC
TRBJ2-3 | TRBD2 | TRBV11-3 | few | 14 | CASSPGTSADTQYF | TGTGCCAGCAGCCCCGGGACTAGCGCAGATACGCAGTATTTT
TRBJ1-5 | . | TRBV9 | few | 13 | CASSVGVNQPQHF | TGTGCCAGCAGCGTCGGGGTGAATCAGCCCCAGCATTTT
TRBJ2-7 | . | TRBV5-1 | . | 14 | CASSRTGGDYEQYF | TGCGCCAGCAGCCGGACGGGGGGCGATTACGAGCAGTACTTC
TRBJ1-1 | . | TRBV11-3 | . | 14 | CASSRDGMNTEAFF | TGTGCCAGCAGCAGGGATGGCATGAACACTGAAGCTTTCTTT
TRBJ1-5 | . | TRBV30 | few | 13 | CAWSLESNQPQHF | TGTGCCTGGAGTCTGGAAAGCAATCAGCCCCAGCATTTT
TRBJ1-1 | . | TRBV27 | few | 12 | CAVGGQNTEAFF | TGTGCCGTAGGGGGGCAGAACACTGAAGCTTTCTTT
TRBJ2-1 | . | TRBV9 | medium-sized | 15 | CASSVTDSLNNEQFF | TGTGCCAGCAGCGTAACCGACAGTCTAAACAATGAGCAGTTCTTC
TRBJ1-4 | . | TRBV11-3 | . | 14 | CASSWGRSNEKLFF | TGTGCCAGCAGCTGGGGGCGGAGTAATGAAAAACTGTTTTTT
TRBJ1-2 | TRBD1 | TRBV11-3 | . | 14 | CASSLTGGDGGYTF | TGTGCCAGCAGCTTGACAGGGGGAGATGGTGGCTACACCTTC
TRBJ2-3 | TRBD1 | TRBV15 | . | 15 | CATSRRQGFTDTQYF | TGTGCCACCAGCAGACGACAGGGTTTCACAGATACGCAGTATTTT
TRBJ1-6 | . | TRBV4-1 | . | 18 | CASSQNGGAGSYNSPLHF | TGCGCCAGCAGCCAAAATGGGGGGGCGGGCTCCTATAATTCACCCCTCCACTTT